The T cell receptor (beta chain) described here comes from a study of CXCR3 chemokines and chemotherapy response in bladder cancer. Judged by abundance, this clonotype is medium-sized. TCRdb itself ran the PCR reads through MiXCR, one entry per CDR3 protein. Of more than 900 distinct CDR3 sequences in the sample, 15% to 20% were seen once. This clonotype was sampled from a human donor with bladder cancer that responded to neoadjuvant chemotherapy. Specimen collection occurred from a patient whose treatment included neoadjuvant chemotherapy.

The DNA of the CDR3 is TGTGCCAGCAGCTTGGCGTGGGGGGTCGAGCAGTACTTC. Its translation is CASSLAWGVEQYF. V is TRBV5-4 and J is TRBJ2-7; D is perhaps TRBD2 (6 bases). The CDR3 runs 13 residues. V lost 0 bases, J lost 6 bases, and 10 bases lay in between. Germline CDR1 and CDR2: SGHNT and YYREEE (reference sequence).